The clone carrying this T cell receptor beta chain appeared once. The V gene lost 4 bases and the J gene lost 1 base, with 20 bases spanning the gap. Germline values: CDR1 SGHRS, CDR2 YFSETQ. The CDR3 spans 17 residues. The primer mix had 60 Vbeta and 13 Jbeta primers. TCRdb's table, derived via immunoSEQ multiplex PCR, lists solely in-frame clones and lacks some. The sample lists some 180,000 clones; roughly 85% were seen once. This record comes from a study of cytomegalovirus exposure and HLA in healthy donors. The wider study: Genotyping of 400 or so donors showed that around 81% belonged to the Caucasian-associated ancestry cluster.

The clonotype was recovered from a woman in her forties or fifties in good health and CMV-seronegative. The chain couples TRBV5-1 to TRBJ1-1; no definite D call. Sequenced sample: PBMCs. The DNA for the CDR3 is TGCGCCAGCAGCCCCGGGAACTCGGGCCTTAGGAACACTGAAGCTTTCTTT. This encodes CASSPGNSGLRNTEAFF.